This T cell receptor beta chain was retrieved from a study of T cell changes during pregnancy in multiple sclerosis. Profiled with immunoSEQ multiplex PCR; TCRdb holds only in-frame clones, not every one. Of approximately 110,000 clones in the sample, about 90% are singletons; the top ten hold more than 1.5%. This sequence originates from a female donor with multiple sclerosis, enrolled in a pregnancy study. The starting material was peripheral blood, obtained in the third trimester of pregnancy.

Here the CDR3 reads CASSPRGPGLVDEQYF. CDR3 coding DNA: TGTGCCAGCTCACCACGGGGTCCTGGACTAGTAGACGAGCAGTACTTC. V and J are TRBV18 and TRBJ2-7, with TRBD2 matching 7 bases. CDR1 and CDR2 from the germline V gene are KGHSH and LQKENI. This CDR3 region has 16 residues. With V trimmed by 1 base and J by 5 bases, 11 bases remained unmatched.